This TCR beta chain was retrieved from a study of shared clonotypes between healthy human individuals. Turning to the study itself: The study enrolled two women and a few men aged 18 to 49. Whole-study results and caveats: Few donors restricted represented genetic and exposure-history diversity.

For this clone: Its antigen is unidentified.

This table comes from immunoSEQ multiplex PCR, and its TCRdb copy is limited to in-frame clones, with some not included. The sample shows some 2.3 million clones, 85% to 95% of them seen only once. The CDR3 is made up of 16 amino acids. CDR1 is SEHNR, CDR2 FQNEAQ, per germline (reference sequence). Trimming left V 7 bases short and J 4 bases short, with 19 bases between. Naive CD4+ cells were CD45RA-selected; the remaining cells were memory. The chain is built from TRBV7-9 and TRBJ2-2, with D possibly matching TRBD1 (6 bases). The receptor's source is a young man in good health. Some clones in this sample may be carry-over from other donors' samples. Material for sequencing was naive CD4+ T cells from PBMCs. Subset: CD45RA+ positively selected. CDR3 region: CASIPTGRGSTGELFF. The DNA of the CDR3 is TGTGCCAGCATTCCCACGGGCAGGGGATCCACCGGGGAGCTGTTTTTT.